A single sample is the source of the 32 T cell receptor beta chains below, sequenced in a study of read filtering for tumor transcriptome and immune sequencing. This library used roughly 0.4 ug RNA and molecular barcoded adaptors spanning alpha/delta and beta/gamma chains. TCRdb itself ran the reads through MiXCR, one entry per CDR3 protein. This table has about 24,000 distinct CDR3 sequences, under 25% appearing once. The specimen was a population of CD138-negative cells sorted from bone marrow. All receptors derive from a donor aged 40 or over with multiple myeloma.

This clonotype was observed many times. The V call is TRBV5-1, the J call TRBJ1-1; D is unresolved. Germline-derived CDR1 and CDR2 are SGHRS and YFSETQ. The V end was cut by 0 bases, the J end by 0 bases, with 9 bases between. The CDR3 contains 15 residues. The CDR3 loop reads CASSLGPRMNTEAFF. For the CDR3, the DNA is TGCGCCAGCAGCTTGGGACCGAGAATGAACACTGAAGCTTTCTTT.

This clonotype was counted at least ten times. The gene calls are TRBV10-3 and TRBJ1-4; a weak D match, TRBD1 (6 bases). Deletions cut 6 bases from V and 7 bases from J, with 15 bases between. CDR1 is ENHRY, CDR2 SYGVKD, per germline. This CDR3 has 14 amino acids. The CDR3: CAISPTGTAEKLFF. In DNA form, the CDR3 reads TGTGCCATCAGCCCAACAGGGACGGCTGAAAAACTGTTTTTT.

Turning to this clonotype: Possible read error: a much larger clone is one base away. The chain employs TRBV20-1 and TRBJ2-2; either TRBD1 or TRBD2 may supply D (6 bases each). The CDR3 is 14 amino acids. Germline CDR1 and CDR2: DFQATT and SNEGSKA (reference sequence). CDR3 protein: CCVPRGQGTGELFF. The CDR3 region has the DNA TGCTGTGTCCCCCGGGGGCAAGGCACCGGGGAGCTGTTTTTT.

This clonotype was counted at least ten times. This chain joins TRBV7-9 and TRBJ2-1; D may correspond to TRBD1 or TRBD2 (7 bases each). Germline V gene lookup returns CDR1 SEHNR and CDR2 FQNEAQ (reference sequence). With 1 base removed from V and 5 bases from J, the gap between germline ends came to 15 bases. The CDR3 spans 16 residues. DNA of the CDR3: TGTGCCAGCAGCTTAGACAGGGGAGGGTGGAACAATGAGCAGTTCTTC. It specifies CASSLDRGGWNNEQFF.

This clonotype was detected ten times or more. The chain employs TRBV28 and TRBJ2-7; 8 bases match TRBD2. This CDR3 has 14 residues. The V gene end was trimmed by 1 base and the J gene end by 7 bases; junction bases not matched to a gene: 6. Germline CDR1 MDHEN, CDR2 SYDVKM. The CDR3 region has the DNA TGTGCCAGCAGTTTATCCCCGACGGGGGGGGAGCAGTACTTC. Its translation is CASSLSPTGGEQYF.

This clonotype was detected many times. The CDR3 spells CASSLRDQGDEQFF. In DNA, the CDR3 is TGCGCCAGCAGCTTGAGGGACCAAGGGGATGAGCAGTTCTTC. V gene TRBV5-1 combines with J gene TRBJ2-1; D tentatively reads TRBD1 or TRBD2 (5 bases each). Germline CDR1 and CDR2: SGHRS and YFSETQ. Trimming cost V 1 base and J 8 bases, with 13 bases left between them. The CDR3 is 14 residues long.

In its sample, this clonotype was seen a few times. The V gene is TRBV27, the J gene TRBJ1-4; TRBD1 matches at 9 bases. The CDR3 runs to 18 residues. The V gene's germline CDR1 is MNHEY and CDR2 SMNVEV (reference sequence). V shed 3 bases, J shed 0 bases, and the junction held 8 bases outside the gene matches. The CDR3 spells CASSLTGGMAATNEKLFF. The CDR3 nucleotides are TGTGCCAGCAGTTTGACAGGGGGAATGGCTGCAACTAATGAAAAACTGTTTTTT.

On this clonotype: This may be a read error: a much more frequent sequence differs by one nucleotide. This chain connects TRBV5-1 to TRBJ2-1, with TRBD2 matching 7 bases. Per the germline V gene, CDR1 is SGHRS and CDR2 is YFSETQ. Trimming removed 4 bases from V and 0 bases from J; junction bases left unmatched: 13. The CDR3 sequence is 18 residues long. CDR3 in DNA: TGCGCCAGCAGCATGTATTGGGTGGGGGGGAGCTCCTACAATGAGCAGTTCTTC. Residues: CASSMYWVGGSSYNEQFF.

The genes are TRBV3-1 and TRBJ1-1, with D possibly matching TRBD1 (5 bases). There are 12 residues in the CDR3. V lost 5 bases and J lost 4, with 8 bases in between. The germline V gene has CDR1 LGHDT and CDR2 YNNKEL (reference sequence). This CDR3 is CASSGQGTEAFF. For the CDR3, the DNA is TGTGCCAGCAGCGGGCAGGGCACTGAAGCTTTCTTT.

This clonotype has at least ten counts. The chain employs TRBV20-1 and TRBJ2-1, with 7 bases matching TRBD2. V trimming: 0 bases; J trimming: 4 bases; junction bases outside the gene matches: 6. Germline CDR1 reads DFQATT; CDR2 reads SNEGSKA (reference sequence). The CDR3 is made up of 15 amino acids. The DNA of the CDR3 is TGCAGTGCTAGAGATTCCGGGCGGGGGTACAATGAGCAGTTCTTC. This codes for CSARDSGRGYNEQFF.

Only a few counts were recorded for this clonotype. The J gene is TRBJ2-7, the V gene TRBV20-1, with D possibly being TRBD2 (6 bases). Trimming removed 6 bases from V and 2 bases from J, with 17 bases in between. The CDR3 has 14 residues. Germline V gives CDR1 DFQATT, CDR2 SNEGSKA (reference sequence). The CDR3 region has the DNA TGCAGTGCCCCGAAGCGGCGGGGCACCTACGAGCAGTACTTC. It yields the protein CSAPKRRGTYEQYF.

This clonotype was detected many times. This rearrangement joins TRBV7-2 to TRBJ1-5, with D uncertain. The CDR3 spans 14 residues. The germline V gene has CDR1 SGHTA and CDR2 FQGNSA. Trimming took 5 bases from V and 3 from J, leaving 11 bases between them. In nucleotides, the CDR3 is TGTGCCAGCAGCCTTAGGACTGACAATCAGCCCCAGCATTTT. This codes for CASSLRTDNQPQHF.

This clonotype has a count of ten or more. DNA of the CDR3: TGCGCCAGCAGCAAGGGACTAGCGGGGACCACAGATACGCAGTATTTT. Amino acids: CASSKGLAGTTDTQYF. This chain joins TRBV5-1 and TRBJ2-3; 13 bases match TRBD2. The CDR3 consists of 16 residues. After removal of 4 bases from V and 2 bases from J, the junction contained 4 bases not matched to a gene. Germline-derived CDR1 and CDR2 are SGHRS and YFSETQ.

This clonotype was recorded many times. The chain is built from TRBV10-3 and TRBJ2-6; D uncertain. Germline assignment: CDR1 ENHRY and CDR2 SYGVKD. The V and J ends lost 6 bases and 0 bases respectively, with 15 bases between them. The CDR3 has 17 amino acids. The chain's CDR3 is CAIRAGLLPSGANVLTF. The CDR3 bases are TGTGCCATCAGGGCAGGTCTCCTCCCCTCTGGGGCCAACGTCCTGACTTTC.

This clonotype was found many times. The chain uses TRBV19 and TRBJ2-1, with D possibly TRBD1 on 6 matching bases. CDR1 and CDR2 from the germline V gene are LNHDA and SQIVND (reference sequence). This CDR3 comprises 16 residues. V dropped 0 bases and J dropped 2 bases, with 11 bases sitting between them. The CDR3 DNA follows: TGTGCCAGTAGTATAGAAAGGGGGTCTGCCTACAATGAGCAGTTCTTC. Protein sequence: CASSIERGSAYNEQFF.

In its sample, this clonotype was seen a few times. The CDR3 loop reads CASSAPGQGDTGELFF. CDR3 in DNA: TGTGCCAGCTCGGCCCCGGGACAGGGAGACACCGGGGAGCTGTTTTTT. J is TRBJ2-2 and V is TRBV18, with TRBD1 matching over 9 bases. V shed 6 bases and J 3 bases; nucleotides not matched to a gene: 8. The V gene's germline CDR1 is KGHSH and CDR2 LQKENI. The CDR3 has 16 residues.

At least ten counts were recorded for this clonotype. The chain has TRBV20-1 and TRBJ1-1, with D possibly being TRBD1 (5 bases). CDR1 and CDR2 (germline): DFQATT, SNEGSKA (reference sequence). The ends were cut back, 4 bases at V and 0 bases at J, with 9 bases in the middle. CDR3 length: 13 residues. The CDR3 region is CSATGTMNTEAFF. Here the CDR3 DNA reads TGCAGTGCTACCGGGACGATGAACACTGAAGCTTTCTTT.

This clonotype has ten or more counts. The CDR3 loop reads CASSLQGLKREQYF. The CDR3 DNA reads as TGTGCCAGCAGCTTGCAGGGGTTGAAGAGGGAGCAGTACTTC. This chain joins TRBV5-5 and TRBJ2-7, with a weak D call TRBD1 (6 bases). This CDR3 is built from 14 residues. Per the germline V gene, CDR1 is SGHKS and CDR2 is YYEKEE (reference sequence). Trimming took 1 base from V and 7 from J, leaving 15 bases between them. The whole variable domain, filled in from reference TRBV5-5 and TRBJ2-7, reads DAGVTQSPTHLIKTRGQQVTLRCSPISGHKSVSWYQQVLGQGPQFIFQYYEKEERGRGNFPDRFSARQFPNYSSELNVNALLLGDSALYLCASSLQGLKREQYFGPGTRLTVT.

About this clonotype: A read error may be the cause here, since a much bigger clone is one base away. The genes are TRBV5-1 and TRBJ1-1; no reliable D call. The ends were cut back, 1 base at V and 4 bases at J, with 8 bases in the middle. This CDR3 is built from 13 residues. Per the germline V gene, CDR1 is SGHRS and CDR2 is YFSETQ. The CDR3 DNA reads as TGCGCCAGCAGCTTGTTAGAGCGCACTGAAGCTTTCTTT. It yields the protein CASSLLERTEAFF. Full variable domain (remainder filled in from reference TRBV5-1 and TRBJ1-1): KAGVTQTPRYLIKTRGQQVTLSCSPISGHRSVSWYQQTPGQGLQFLFEYFSETQRNKGNFPGRFSGRQFSNSRSEMNVSTLELGDSALYLCASSLLERTEAFFGQGTRLTVV.

This clonotype came up a few times. The V and J genes are TRBV7-8 and TRBJ1-1; D uncertain. CDR1 SGHVS and CDR2 FQNEAQ come from the germline V gene. V lost 5 bases, J lost 5 bases, and 18 bases lay in between. The CDR3 has 15 amino acids. The chain's CDR3 is CASSPNSGGRTEAFF. DNA of the CDR3: TGTGCCAGCAGCCCCAACTCGGGTGGGCGGACTGAAGCTTTCTTT.

This clonotype turned up a few times. The genes are TRBV7-8 and TRBJ1-1, with D possibly being TRBD1 (6 bases). The CDR3 has 15 residues. V shed 5 bases and J shed 1 base, with 14 bases lying between them. The germline CDR1 and CDR2 sequences are SGHVS and FQNEAQ. CDR3 bases: TGTGCCAGCAGCCTACAGGGTAGGGAGAACACTGAAGCTTTCTTT. It specifies CASSLQGRENTEAFF. Full variable domain (rest looked up from reference TRBV7-8 and TRBJ1-1): GAGVSQSPRYKVAKRGQDVALRCDPISGHVSLFWYQQALGQGPEFLTYFQNEAQLDKSGLPSDRFFAERPEGSVSTLKIQRTQQEDSAVYLCASSLQGRENTEAFFGQGTRLTVV.

This clonotype has a count of ten or more. The CDR3 sequence: CASSSRGILAGTTDTQYF. The CDR3 DNA reads TGTGCCAGTAGTTCGCGAGGGATACTAGCGGGGACCACAGATACGCAGTATTTT. V and J are TRBV19 and TRBJ2-3, with TRBD2 matching 10 bases. Germline trimming cut 5 bases from V and 2 bases from J; bases unmatched to any gene: 13. Germline CDR1 and CDR2: LNHDA and SQIVND (reference sequence). There are 18 residues in the CDR3. The whole variable domain, remainder taken from reference TRBV19 and TRBJ2-3, is DGGITQSPKYLFRKEGQNVTLSCEQNLNHDAMYWYRQDPGQGLRLIYYSQIVNDFQKGDIAEGYSVSREKKESFPLTVTSAQKNPTAFYLCASSSRGILAGTTDTQYFGPGTRLTVL.

This sequence joins TRBV12-3 or TRBV12-4 and TRBJ2-2; no reliable D call. The V end lost 7 bases, the J end lost 6 bases, and 6 bases lay between the germline ends. The CDR3 is 11 residues long. In DNA form, the CDR3 reads TGTGCCAGCAATCACGCCGGGGAGCTGTTTTTT. Its protein is CASNHAGELFF.

The chain joins TRBV5-6 to TRBJ2-7; D not certain. The ends were cut back, 0 bases at V and 5 bases at J, with 9 bases in the middle. This CDR3 comprises 13 residues. CDR1 is SGHDT, CDR2 YYEEEE, per germline. The CDR3 DNA reads as TGTGCCAGCAGCTTGGCCTACGGCCACGAGCAGTACTTC. This encodes CASSLAYGHEQYF.

The chain recombines TRBV28 with TRBJ2-7; D possibly corresponds to TRBD2 (7 bases). This CDR3 is 17 amino acids long. V was pared by 3 bases and J by 0 bases, with 18 bases between. Per germline, CDR1 MDHEN and CDR2 SYDVKM. For the CDR3, the DNA is TGTGCCAGCAGTTTGAGATTAGGGGGGGGAAGCTCCTACGAGCAGTACTTC. Protein product: CASSLRLGGGSSYEQYF.

In the case of this clonotype: This may come from a read error, since a much larger clone is one base off. The rearrangement joins TRBV14 to TRBJ2-1; D is undetermined. The CDR3 contains 12 residues. Germline V gene data show CDR1 as SGHDN and CDR2 as FVKESK. The CDR3 is CPSSQKFGEQFF. The CDR3 coding sequence is TGTCCCAGCAGCCAAAAGTTTGGTGAGCAGTTCTTC.

About this clonotype itself: This may be a read error, as it is one base from a much larger clone. This rearrangement joins TRBV24-1 to TRBJ2-2, with 12 bases lining up with TRBD2. Germline values: CDR1 KGHDR, CDR2 SFDVKD. J gave up 4 bases and V 4 bases, and 3 bases lay outside the gene matches. This CDR3 region has 16 residues. The CDR3 DNA reads TGTGCCACCAGTGACTCTAGCGGGGGGGGCACCGGGGAGCTGTTTTTT. It codes for CATSDSSGGGTGELFF.

This chain uses TRBV7-3 with TRBJ2-5; 12 bases are a match to TRBD2. This CDR3 comprises 15 residues. V trimming: 5 bases; J trimming: 4 bases; junction bases outside the gene matches: 5. Germline V lookup: CDR1 SGHTA, CDR2 FQGTGA. This CDR3 is CASSPSGGAAETQYF. In DNA form, the CDR3 reads TGTGCCAGCAGCCCTAGCGGGGGGGCCGCAGAGACCCAGTACTTC.

The chain employs TRBV6-6 and TRBJ1-5, with D maybe TRBD1 (5 bases). Germline values: CDR1 MNHNY, CDR2 SVGAGI (reference sequence). V was pared by 8 bases and J by 2 bases, with 19 bases between. The CDR3 is made up of 16 amino acids. DNA for the CDR3: TGTGCCAGCTCCCAAGGCACAGGCGGCGGCAATCAGCCCCAGCATTTT. Protein product: CASSQGTGGGNQPQHF.

The rearrangement joins TRBV10-3 to TRBJ2-3, with 10 nucleotides matching TRBD2. V trimming: 2 bases; J trimming: 6 bases; junction bases outside the gene matches: 8. The CDR3 is made up of 16 amino acids. Germline CDR1 and CDR2: ENHRY and SYGVKD. Here the CDR3 DNA reads TGTGCCATCAGTGAGACAGTAGCGGGGGGTAGGGATACGCAGTATTTT. It encodes CAISETVAGGRDTQYF.

This clonotype was seen many times. J is TRBJ2-2 and V is TRBV11-2; 10 positions agree with TRBD2. V lost 1 base, J lost 3 bases, and 5 bases stayed unmatched. The CDR3 spans 17 residues. CDR1 is SGHAT and CDR2 is FQNNGV in the germline V gene. The CDR3 coding sequence is TGTGCCAGCAGCTTAGTCGGGCTAGCGGGGGACACCGGGGAGCTGTTTTTT. Protein: CASSLVGLAGDTGELFF.

This clonotype was counted ten times or more. The chain couples TRBV28 to TRBJ2-2; 9 bases are shared with TRBD2. CDR1 and CDR2 from the germline V gene are MDHEN and SYDVKM. The CDR3 length is 18 residues. V lost 2 bases and J lost 0; bases outside the gene matches: 7. Here the CDR3 reads CASSLRPSGVTNTGELFF. The CDR3, as DNA: TGTGCCAGCAGTTTAAGGCCTAGCGGGGTAACGAACACCGGGGAGCTGTTTTTT. The full variable domain, its missing parts supplied by reference TRBV28 and TRBJ2-2, is DVKVTQSSRYLVKRTGEKVFLECVQDMDHENMFWYRQDPGLGLRLIYFSYDVKMKEKGDIPEGYSVSREKKERFSLILESASTNQTSMYLCASSLRPSGVTNTGELFFGEGSRLTVL.